This TCR beta chain comes out of a study of shared clonotypes between healthy human individuals. It was 200 to 250 ng DNA, tens of thousands of T cell genomes, that sorted-subset replicate PCRs used. Clones were sequenced by immunoSEQ multiplex PCR, and TCRdb holds only the in-frame ones, with some missing. The top ten hold around 0.14% of the sample, which has a few million clones, 90% to 95% seen once. Germline CDR1 reads SGHRS; CDR2 reads YFSETQ. Deletions cut 10 bases from V and 1 base from J, with 16 bases between. This CDR3 has 14 amino acids. Investigators divided CD4+ cells into CD45RA+ naive and CD45RA-negative memory subsets.

The specimen sequenced was naive CD4+ T cells sorted from blood. As to subset: CD45RA+ positively selected. The J gene is TRBJ2-3, the V gene TRBV5-1; D gene uncertain. The sequence was obtained from a young man in good health. DNA for the CDR3: TGCGCCCCCGGCCAGTATTGGCGCACAGATACGCAGTATTTT. Its protein is CAPGQYWRTDTQYF.